Listed below are T cell receptor beta chains from one sample, sequenced in a study of control samples from healthy donors and cancer patients. Measured with immunoSEQ multiplex PCR; TCRdb has only the in-frame clones, and not every one. This repertoire shows 150,000 to 200,000 clones, about 94% found once; its top ten account for about 9.3%. The sample consisted of blood. The receptors come from a woman between 40 and 50 years old in good health. Each CDR3 is given without its conserved first and last residue. The D gene is left open where the match is weak.

TRBV5-8	-	ASSLTGFFGYT
TRBV5-1	TRBD1	ASSLDRGDETQY
TRBV6-5	-	ASSPQGGSEQY
TRBV5-1	TRBD1	ASSANRGETQY
TRBV18	TRBD1	ASSSTGVDEKLF
TRBV29-1	-	SVLGPGVAF
TRBV7-7	-	ASSFEAEETQY
TRBV9	TRBD1	ASSVSQGADNEQF
TRBV12-3/TRBV12-4	-	ASSLLGEGSQH
TRBV5-5	TRBD1	ASSTQQGAPGEKLF
TRBV30	TRBD2	AWGVGLAGRADTQY
TRBV18	-	ASSPPGKFSVYDYGYT
TRBV10-3	TRBD2	AISERAGVYGNEQF
TRBV7-6	-	ASSYEDGTNSPLH
TRBV11-3	TRBD2	ASSLGLAGDYNEQF
TRBV19	TRBD1	ASRRGQGLSYEQY
TRBV27	-	ASSREDSRTEAF
TRBV18	TRBD1	ASSPNVGTVANYGYT
TRBV18	-	ASSPLEASRLTYEQY
TRBV19	-	ASSIVGTDTQY
TRBV6-4	TRBD2	ASISGGD
TRBV3-1/TRBV3-2	-	ASSQEYRVAPGNTIY
TRBV25-1	-	ASRADLGGETQY
TRBV5-4	-	ASSFISAKRYGYT
TRBV11-2	TRBD2	ASSLELGLVYNEQF
TRBV2	-	AKGPGQSRNREQY
TRBV5-6	-	ASSQTGPYEQY
TRBV3-1/TRBV3-2	-	ASSHQLRGNEQF
TRBV10-2	-	ASLPQKLSYEQY
TRBV7-2	-	ASSNQRATNEKLF
TRBV6-2/TRBV6-3	-	ASSYSGANTEAF
TRBV7-9	-	ASSFPSSGGYT
TRBV9	-	ASSTTVLNTEAF
TRBV11-2	TRBD2	ASSLVAGVHNEQF
TRBV7-3	-	ASRSGSMNTEAF
TRBV12-5	-	ASGLVRQEGGYT
TRBV27	TRBD1	ASRQGASYEQY
TRBV6-6	TRBD1	ASRQTGDTNYGYT
TRBV2	-	ASSEVPLSSYNSPLH
TRBV6-6	-	ASSIQSSSSGNTIY
TRBV2	TRBD1	ASSETTGVTEAF
TRBV30	-	AWTVGYGYT
TRBV9	TRBD2	ASSRAGLLYNEQF
TRBV6-6	TRBD2	ASRASSGVETQY
TRBV10-2	TRBD1	ASRQGDTEAF
TRBV21-1	-	ASSSEGCNYGYT
TRBV6-5	-	ASRAQVAETQY
TRBV5-1	-	ASSVESDEKLF
TRBV3-1/TRBV3-2	-	ASSSPSAQTQY
TRBV18	TRBD1	ASSPIGQGDYEQY
TRBV11-2	TRBD2	ASSTLAGGHTYNEQF
TRBV9	-	ASSVVVTAGTGELF
TRBV3-1/TRBV3-2	-	ASSRDPAGRVTEAF
TRBV5-8	TRBD2	ASSGIAGGTSFDTQY
TRBV19	-	ASSIDPGRNYGYT
TRBV4-3	TRBD2	ASSHLSGGAVETQY
TRBV6-2/TRBV6-3	-	ASSYGSSGNTIY